Listed below are T cell receptor beta chains from one sample, sequenced in a study of CD8 T cells in acute hepatitis C reinfection. Sequencing used immunoSEQ multiplex PCR; TCRdb keeps in-frame clones, though not all of them. The sample has about 38,000 clones, around nine tenths seen once. The material sequenced was naive CD8+ T cells from PBMCs. The receptors derive from a man between 25 and 39 years old with chronic hepatitis C. The CDR3 runs from the conserved cysteine through the conserved F or W. The D gene is left open where the match is weak. Size tells how often a clone was seen (once, few, many) or the class of an expanded clone, and some rows leave it out.

>NA|TRBD1|TRBJ1-2|TRBV9
CASRQGVYGYTF
TGTGCCAGCCGTCAGGGGGTCTATGGCTACACCTTC
>NA|NA|TRBJ2-2|TRBV5-1
CASRRTGELFF
TGCGCCAGCAGGCGTACCGGGGAGCTGTTTTTT
>NA|NA|TRBJ1-1|TRBV6-6
CASSSGLRTEAFF
TGTGCCAGCAGTTCGGGACTACGGACTGAAGCTTTCTTT
>once|TRBD1|TRBJ2-5|TRBV7-8
CASSRQGVLETQYF
TGTGCCAGCAGCCGCCAGGGGGTGTTAGAGACCCAGTACTTC
>NA|TRBD1|TRBJ1-5|TRBV6-1
CASSEATGEDDNQPQHF
TGTGCCAGCAGTGAAGCGACAGGGGAAGACGACAATCAGCCCCAGCATTTT
>NA|NA|TRBJ1-2|TRBV19
CASSTEGAGGYTF
TGTGCCAGTAGTACTGAGGGCGCGGGAGGCTACACCTTC
>NA|NA|TRBJ1-5|TRBV19
CASSTEGMAQHF
TGTGCCAGTAGTACCGAGGGGATGGCCCAGCATTTT
>NA|TRBD1|TRBJ2-4|TRBV7-6
CASSQQGVVGIQYF
TGTGCCAGCAGCCAACAGGGGGTGGTTGGCATTCAGTACTTC
>NA|TRBD2|TRBJ2-7|TRBV10-1
CASSEWTSYDEQYF
TGCGCCAGCAGTGAGTGGACTAGCTACGACGAGCAGTACTTC
>NA|TRBD1|TRBJ2-7|TRBV4-1
CASSRPPGQSSYEQYF
TGCGCCAGCAGCCGGCCACCGGGACAGAGCTCCTACGAGCAGTACTTC
>NA|NA|TRBJ2-3|TRBV4-3
CASSQEGQWGLDTQYF
TGCGCCAGCAGCCAAGAGGGGCAGTGGGGTCTGGATACGCAGTATTTT
>NA|NA|TRBJ2-7|TRBV7-9
CASSLAQPDEQYF
TGTGCCAGCAGCTTAGCACAACCCGACGAGCAGTACTTC
>NA|TRBD2|TRBJ2-7|TRBV28
CASSSLTSGGAYEQYF
TGTGCCAGCAGCTCTCTTACTAGCGGGGGGGCCTACGAGCAGTACTTC
>NA|TRBD2|TRBJ2-1|TRBV6-6
CASSYSVTSGEAEQFF
TGTGCCAGCAGTTACTCAGTGACTAGCGGGGAAGCTGAGCAGTTCTTC
>NA|NA|TRBJ2-1|TRBV7-9
CASSLEASHYNEQFF
TGTGCCAGCAGCTTAGAAGCTAGCCACTACAATGAGCAGTTCTTC
>NA|NA|TRBJ2-2|TRBV9
CASSLGGTGELFF
TGTGCCAGCAGCTTAGGGGGCACCGGGGAGCTGTTTTTT
>NA|TRBD2|TRBJ2-7|TRBV15
CATRMLAGTSGTVSYEQYF
TGTGCCACCAGAATGTTAGCCGGGACTAGCGGGACCGTCTCCTACGAGCAGTACTTC
>NA|NA|TRBJ2-3|TRBV7-9
CASSLGTTNTDTQYF
TGTGCCAGCAGCTTAGGAACCACTAACACAGATACGCAGTATTTT
>NA|NA|TRBJ2-1|TRBV7-9
CASSSSREQFF
TGTGCCAGCAGCTCCTCCCGAGAGCAGTTCTTC
>NA|TRBD1|TRBJ1-1|TRBV5-6
CASSLPGGHTEAFF
TGTGCCAGCAGCTTGCCAGGGGGCCACACTGAAGCTTTCTTT
>NA|NA|TRBJ1-1|TRBV6-6
CASRPRLNTEAFF
TGTGCCAGCAGACCACGGCTGAACACTGAAGCTTTCTTT
>NA|TRBD1|TRBJ2-7|TRBV5-5
CASSLGQGNYEQYF
TGTGCCAGCAGCCTGGGACAGGGAAACTACGAGCAGTACTTC
>NA|NA|TRBJ2-7|TRBV7-9
CASSLERQAEQYF
TGTGCCAGCAGCTTAGAACGACAGGCCGAGCAGTACTTC
>NA|NA|TRBJ2-2|TRBV19
CASSIVGGNTGELFF
TGTGCCAGTAGTATAGTAGGGGGGAACACCGGGGAGCTGTTTTTT
>NA|NA|TRBJ1-1|TRBV30
CAWGDDDLMNTEAFF
TGTGCCTGGGGGGACGACGACCTCATGAACACTGAAGCTTTCTTT
>NA|TRBD2|TRBJ2-3|TRBV2
CASSVAGARTDTQYF
TGTGCCAGCAGCGTAGCGGGGGCCCGCACAGATACGCAGTATTTT
>NA|NA|TRBJ2-1|TRBV25-1
CASSARRGRDNEQFF
TGTGCCAGCAGTGCGCGAAGGGGCAGAGACAATGAGCAGTTCTTC
>NA|NA|TRBJ2-2|TRBV25-1
CASSEFHRGGELFF
TGTGCCAGCAGTGAATTCCATCGAGGCGGGGAGCTGTTTTTT
>NA|TRBD1|TRBJ2-1|TRBV19
CASRHTGAEQFF
TGTGCCAGTAGACACACAGGGGCTGAGCAGTTCTTC
>NA|NA|TRBJ2-2|TRBV27
CASQGSQGWYTGELFF
TGTGCCAGCCAGGGGAGCCAGGGTTGGTACACCGGGGAGCTGTTTTTT
>NA|NA|TRBJ2-2|TRBV19
CASTLGTANTGELFF
TGTGCCAGTACTTTGGGGACTGCGAACACCGGGGAGCTGTTTTTT
>NA|NA|TRBJ2-7|TRBV4-3
CASSQTPGDYEQYF
TGCGCCAGCAGCCAAACGCCAGGGGACTACGAGCAGTACTTC
>NA|NA|TRBJ2-2|TRBV6-5
CASSGFNTGELFF
TGTGCCAGCAGCGGGTTTAACACCGGGGAGCTGTTTTTT
>NA|NA|TRBJ2-7|TRBV30
CAWADGRSYEQYF
TGTGCCTGGGCCGACGGCCGCTCCTACGAGCAGTACTTC
>NA|NA|TRBJ2-1|TRBV6-6
CASSYSIGQPYNEQFF
TGTGCCAGCAGTTACTCGATAGGCCAGCCCTACAATGAGCAGTTCTTC
>NA|NA|TRBJ2-1|TRBV16
CASSPDPFYDTHTNEQFF
TGTGCCAGCAGCCCGGACCCGTTTTATGACACACACACCAATGAGCAGTTCTTC
>NA|TRBD2|TRBJ2-7|TRBV27
CASSSGLAGGEQYF
TGTGCCAGCAGTTCGGGACTAGCGGGGGGCGAGCAGTACTTC
>NA|NA|TRBJ2-3|TRBV9
CASSVGDTQYF
TGTGCCAGCAGCGTAGGAGATACGCAGTATTTT
>NA|NA|TRBJ2-3|TRBV1
CTSSQDGTSGSTDTQYF
TGCACCAGCAGCCAAGATGGGACTAGCGGGAGCACAGATACGCAGTATTTT
>NA|NA|TRBJ2-3|TRBV7-3
CASSLTGADTQYF
TGTGCCAGCAGCTTAACGGGGGCAGATACGCAGTATTTT
>once|NA|TRBJ2-7|TRBV30
CAWSSDPIGYEQYF
TGTGCCTGGAGTTCTGACCCTATAGGGTACGAGCAGTACTTC
>NA|TRBD2|TRBJ2-1|TRBV6-1
CASSEVGLAGAPYNEQFF
TGTGCCAGCAGTGAAGTTGGACTAGCGGGGGCCCCGTACAATGAGCAGTTCTTC
>NA|NA|TRBJ2-5|TRBV27
CASSFGTQYF
TGTGCCAGCAGTTTCGGGACCCAGTACTTC
>NA|NA|TRBJ2-3|TRBV28
CASPGVSTDTQYF
TGTGCCAGCCCCGGGGTGAGCACAGATACGCAGTATTTT
>NA|NA|TRBJ1-1|TRBV11-1
CASSLGGLTEAFF
TGTGCCAGCAGCTTGGGGGGTCTCACTGAAGCTTTCTTT
>NA|NA|TRBJ2-1|TRBV4-1
CASSPSGANEQFF
TGCGCCAGCAGCCCATCGGGGGCAAATGAGCAGTTCTTC
>NA|TRBD1|TRBJ2-6|TRBV7-2
CASSTTGTGYSGANVLTF
TGTGCCAGCAGCACCACCGGGACAGGGTACTCTGGGGCCAACGTCCTGACTTTC
>NA|NA|TRBJ2-6|TRBV7-9
CASSGWTEGSPGANVLTF
TGTGCCAGCAGCGGTTGGACGGAGGGGAGTCCTGGGGCCAACGTCCTGACTTTC
>NA|NA|TRBJ1-1|TRBV19
CASSPGSLVTEAFF
TGTGCCAGTAGTCCTGGATCCCTGGTAACTGAAGCTTTCTTT